These 2 T cell receptor beta chains originate from one sample sequenced in a study of CD8 T cell repertoires and HIV-1 epitope variants. These receptors have no known antigen. Assay used: immunoSEQ multiplex PCR; TCRdb lists only in-frame clones, some missing. The sample lists about 5,000 clones; approximately 72% were seen once. Source material: cultured CD8+ T cells derived from PBMCs. The receptors come from a male donor with HIV.

This clone is medium-sized by share. The chain joins TRBV4-3 to TRBJ2-3, with no clear D. Trimming shortened V by 0 bases and J by 6 bases, and 16 bases separated the two germline ends. Germline-derived CDR1 and CDR2 are LGHNA and YSLEER. The CDR3 is 16 amino acids. The CDR3 loop reads CASSQDRPSRADTQYF. Written as DNA, the CDR3 is TGCGCCAGCAGCCAAGACCGGCCCAGTAGGGCGGATACGCAGTATTTT.

The rearrangement uses TRBV7-9 and TRBJ1-4; maybe TRBD1 (5 bases). The germline V gene has CDR1 SEHNR and CDR2 FQNEAQ (reference sequence). V lost 5 bases to trimming and J lost 6 bases, with 16 bases between them. The CDR3 spans 15 residues. This CDR3 reads CASSIIRGVDEKLFF. The CDR3 coding sequence is TGTGCCAGCAGCATTATAAGGGGTGTTGATGAAAAACTGTTTTTT.